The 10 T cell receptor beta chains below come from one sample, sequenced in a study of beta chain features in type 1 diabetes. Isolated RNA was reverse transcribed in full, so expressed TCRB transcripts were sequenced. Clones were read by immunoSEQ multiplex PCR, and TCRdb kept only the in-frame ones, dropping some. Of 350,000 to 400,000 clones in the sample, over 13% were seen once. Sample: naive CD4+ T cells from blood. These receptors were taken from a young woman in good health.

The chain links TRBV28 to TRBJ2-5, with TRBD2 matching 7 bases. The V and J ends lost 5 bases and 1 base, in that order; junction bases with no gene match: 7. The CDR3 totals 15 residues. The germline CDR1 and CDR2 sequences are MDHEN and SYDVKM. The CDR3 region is CASSLAAAGQETQYF. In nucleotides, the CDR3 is TGTGCCAGCAGTCTAGCGGCAGCGGGCCAAGAGACCCAGTACTTC.

The CDR3 sequence: CASSAGGLAGVGESEQYF. The CDR3 DNA is TGTGCCAGCAGTGCCGGTGGACTAGCGGGAGTGGGAGAGAGCGAGCAGTACTTC. The chain has TRBV2 and TRBJ2-7, with 13 bases that match TRBD2. The CDR3 totals 18 residues. The V segment lost 4 bases and the J segment 6 bases; nucleotides outside the gene matches: 15. Germline V gene data show CDR1 as SNHLY and CDR2 as FYNNEI.

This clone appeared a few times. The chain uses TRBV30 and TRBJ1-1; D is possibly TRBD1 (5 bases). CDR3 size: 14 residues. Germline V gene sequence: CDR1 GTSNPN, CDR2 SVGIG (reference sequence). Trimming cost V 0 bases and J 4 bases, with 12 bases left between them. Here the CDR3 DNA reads TGTGCCTGGAGTGTACGACAGTGGGGCACTGAAGCTTTCTTT. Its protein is CAWSVRQWGTEAFF. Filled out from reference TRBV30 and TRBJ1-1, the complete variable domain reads SQTIHQWPATLVQPVGSPLSLECTVEGTSNPNLYWYRQAAGRGLQLLFYSVGIGQISSEVPQNLSASRPQDRQFILSSKKLLLSDSGFYLCAWSVRQWGTEAFFGQGTRLTVV.

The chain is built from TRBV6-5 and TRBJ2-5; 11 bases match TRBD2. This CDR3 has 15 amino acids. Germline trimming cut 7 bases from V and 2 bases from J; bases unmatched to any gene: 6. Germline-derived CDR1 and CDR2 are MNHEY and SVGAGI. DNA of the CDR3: TGTGCCAGCAAGACTAGCGGGACCAATCAAGAGACCCAGTACTTC. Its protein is CASKTSGTNQETQYF.

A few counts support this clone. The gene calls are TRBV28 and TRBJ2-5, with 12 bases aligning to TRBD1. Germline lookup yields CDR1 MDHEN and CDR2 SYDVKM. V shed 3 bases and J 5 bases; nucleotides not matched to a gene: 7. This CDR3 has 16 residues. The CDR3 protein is CASSLRGQGAGETQYF. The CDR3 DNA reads TGTGCCAGCAGTTTGAGGGGACAGGGGGCCGGGGAGACCCAGTACTTC.

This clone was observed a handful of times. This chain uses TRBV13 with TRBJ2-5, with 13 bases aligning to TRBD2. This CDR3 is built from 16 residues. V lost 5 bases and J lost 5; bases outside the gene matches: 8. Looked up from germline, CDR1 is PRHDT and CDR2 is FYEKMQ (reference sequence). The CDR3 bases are TGTGCCAGCAGCCCCAGGACTAGCGGGAGTGGGGAGACCCAGTACTTC. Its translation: CASSPRTSGSGETQYF.

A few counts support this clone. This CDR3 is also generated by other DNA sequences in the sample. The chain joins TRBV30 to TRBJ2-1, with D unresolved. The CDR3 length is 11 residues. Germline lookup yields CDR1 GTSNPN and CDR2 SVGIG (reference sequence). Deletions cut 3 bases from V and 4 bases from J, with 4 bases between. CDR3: CAWSVYNEQFF. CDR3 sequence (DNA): TGTGCCTGGAGCGTTTACAATGAGCAGTTCTTC.

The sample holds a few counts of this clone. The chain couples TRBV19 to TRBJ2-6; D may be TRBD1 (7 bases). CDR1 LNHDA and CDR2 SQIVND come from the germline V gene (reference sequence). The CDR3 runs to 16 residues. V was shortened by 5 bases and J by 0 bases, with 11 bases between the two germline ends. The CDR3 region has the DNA TGTGCCAGTAGTCCCCAGGGGGGCTCTGGGGCCAACGTCCTGACTTTC. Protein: CASSPQGGSGANVLTF. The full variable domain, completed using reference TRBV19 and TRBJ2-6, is DGGITQSPKYLFRKEGQNVTLSCEQNLNHDAMYWYRQDPGQGLRLIYYSQIVNDFQKGDIAEGYSVSREKKESFPLTVTSAQKNPTAFYLCASSPQGGSGANVLTFGAGSRLTVL.

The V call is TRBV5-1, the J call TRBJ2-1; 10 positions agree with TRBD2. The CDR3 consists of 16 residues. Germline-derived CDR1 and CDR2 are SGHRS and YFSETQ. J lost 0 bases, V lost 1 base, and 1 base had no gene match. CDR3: CASSLTSGTSYNEQFF. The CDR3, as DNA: TGCGCCAGCAGCTTGACTAGCGGGACCTCCTACAATGAGCAGTTCTTC. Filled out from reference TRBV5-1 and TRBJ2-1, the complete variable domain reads KAGVTQTPRYLIKTRGQQVTLSCSPISGHRSVSWYQQTPGQGLQFLFEYFSETQRNKGNFPGRFSGRQFSNSRSEMNVSTLELGDSALYLCASSLTSGTSYNEQFFGPGTRLTVL.

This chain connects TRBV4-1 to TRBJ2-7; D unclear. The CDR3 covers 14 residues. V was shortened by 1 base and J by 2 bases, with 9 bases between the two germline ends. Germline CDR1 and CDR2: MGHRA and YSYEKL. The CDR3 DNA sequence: TGCGCCAGCAGCCAAGCCGCTATTACCTACGAGCAGTACTTC. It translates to CASSQAAITYEQYF.